This T cell receptor (beta chain) was retrieved from a study of Tregs in tolerant kidney transplant recipients. Findings of the study overall: Findings come from small patient numbers and require larger validation. No direct test of biological reproducibility was done here. The most relevant donor-specific Treg TCRbeta repertoire apparently came from expansion with activated donor B cells.

The V end was cut by 1 base, the J end by 1 base, with 14 bases between. CDR1 SGHDT and CDR2 YYEEEE come from the germline V gene. This CDR3 spans 16 amino acids. CD4+CD25+CD127- Tregs, CD4+CD25- non-Tregs, CD4 and CD8 cells were sorted. Repertoires were generated with immunoSEQ multiplex PCR, while TCRdb's copy carries only in-frame clones and drops some. The sample carries over 50,000 clones, around 82% recorded once. This clone showed up just a few times. Its antigen is still unknown. The sequenced sample was CD4+ T cells from blood. This sequence was found in a human donor in good health. This rearrangement joins TRBV5-6 to TRBJ2-5, with D uncertain. CDR3 sequence reads: CASSLFTAAAQETQYF. In DNA, the CDR3 is TGTGCCAGCAGCTTGTTTACTGCGGCCGCCCAAGAGACCCAGTACTTC.